The entry that follows covers one TCR beta chain sequence. Per the original methods: From reference gene primer amplification, estimates of nucleated cell counts were derived. Profiling relied on immunoSEQ multiplex PCR, and the TCRdb table lists in-frame clones only, not all of them. D and trimming were read from the DNA, whereas the V and J calls and clone size are those reported in that table. The table includes roughly 30,000 clones, 90% detected once. These data belong to a study of blood T cell repertoires in COVID-19. Study summary: Acute-phase and convalescent COVID-19 samples originated in the United States, Italy and Spain. Nucleic acid was either cDNA or gDNA, and it came from T cells, B-cell-depleted T cells, or PBMCs.

V dropped 4 bases and J dropped 0 bases, with 12 bases sitting between them. Germline V gene lookup returns CDR1 LGHDT and CDR2 YNNKEL (reference sequence). The CDR3 contains 16 residues. The V gene is TRBV3-1 (or the pseudogene TRBV3-2), the J gene TRBJ1-4; possibly TRBD1 for D (6 bases). This clonotype was obtained from a man aged 60-69 years with active COVID-19. Sequencing used peripheral blood. DNA for the CDR3: TGTGCCAGCAGCCCTAACAGGGTGGCAACTAATGAAAAACTGTTTTTT. Translation gives CASSPNRVATNEKLFF.